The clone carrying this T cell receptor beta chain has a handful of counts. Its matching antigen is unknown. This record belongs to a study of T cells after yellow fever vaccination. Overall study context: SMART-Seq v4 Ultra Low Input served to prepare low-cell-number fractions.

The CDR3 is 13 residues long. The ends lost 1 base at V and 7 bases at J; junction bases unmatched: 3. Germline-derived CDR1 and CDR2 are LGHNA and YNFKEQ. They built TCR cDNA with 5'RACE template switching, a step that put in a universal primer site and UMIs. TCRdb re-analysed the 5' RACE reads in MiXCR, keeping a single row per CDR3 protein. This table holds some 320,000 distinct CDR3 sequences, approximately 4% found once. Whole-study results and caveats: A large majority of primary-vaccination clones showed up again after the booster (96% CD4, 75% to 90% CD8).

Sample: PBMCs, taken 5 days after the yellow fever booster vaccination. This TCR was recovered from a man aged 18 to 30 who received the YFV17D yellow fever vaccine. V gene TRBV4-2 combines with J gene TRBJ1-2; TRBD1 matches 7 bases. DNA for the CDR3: TGTGCCAGCAGCCAAGGAACAGGGGCTGGCTACACCTTC. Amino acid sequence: CASSQGTGAGYTF.